This T cell receptor beta chain is from a study of human T cells and chemical hapten exposure. The overall study: The sensitizer, 2% DPC, was used on approximately 2 cm by approximately 2 cm of upper inner arm skin. During the roughly 26-week study period, patients had diphenylcyclopropenone applied to the scalp every week. The study, taken as a whole, reports: No shift was seen in TCRs above 1 in 1000 frequency with DPC sensitization.

V dropped 0 bases and J dropped 4 bases, with 9 bases sitting between them. The CDR3 is 13 residues long. Germline CDR1 and CDR2: DFQATT and SNEGSKA (reference sequence). MiXCR, run by TCRdb on the RACE reads, gives a single entry per CDR3 protein. The table shows about 190,000 distinct CDR3 sequences, with about 22% occurring only once. With regard to this clonotype: Its matching antigen is unknown.

Time point reported: patch test 3, about 24 weeks after DPC sensitization. Sample treatment: therapeutic diphenylcyclopropenone sensitization with weekly scalp DPC. Sequences were derived from whole blood, sampled in connection with sensitization to the hapten diphenylcyclopropenone (DPC). This receptor was identified in a middle-aged woman with alopecia areata. Some clones in this sample may be carry-over from other donors' samples. The chain is built from TRBV20-1 and TRBJ1-2; maybe TRBD1 (5 bases). CDR3 protein: CSAREGGVYGYTF. The CDR3 nucleotides are TGCAGTGCTAGAGAGGGAGGGGTCTATGGCTACACCTTC.